The present T cell receptor (beta chain) was sequenced within a study of beta chain features in type 1 diabetes. The authors reverse transcribed all of the isolated RNA, so sequencing captured expressed TCRB transcripts. Assay used: immunoSEQ multiplex PCR; TCRdb lists only in-frame clones, some missing. The sample has about 240,000 clones, approximately 13% seen once. On this clone: Its antigen is not identified.

Study outcomes and limitations: Researchers report that Type 1 diabetes patients had moderately but significantly shorter TCRB CDR3s across all four CD4+ subsets. Using cDNA template may skew counts toward highly expressing activated cells.

Germline lookup yields CDR1 MDHEN and CDR2 SYDVKM. V shed 4 bases and J 7 bases; nucleotides not matched to a gene: 9. This CDR3 has 15 residues. The sequenced material came from naive CD4+ T cells from blood. V is TRBV28 and J is TRBJ1-4; TRBD1 agrees at 7 bases. This TCR came from a man younger than 45 with type 1 diabetes. CDR3 DNA: TGTGCCAGCAGTTCCTCCGGGACAGTAGGTGAAAAACTGTTTTTT. Translated: CASSSSGTVGEKLFF.